Shown below are 5 T cell receptor beta chains from a single sample sequenced in a study of a mutant IDH1 vaccine in newly diagnosed glioma (dated by TCRdb to the early 2020s). Library method: the immunoSEQ multiplex PCR assay. TCRdb took this table from immuneACCESS and kept in-frame rearrangements with V and J called. Such tables lack part of the clones; where checked against another copy, unresolved V genes explain under half of the gap, and the rest is unexplained. Recorded for this sample are around 100,000 clones; roughly 82% of them occurred a single time. Less than 6.5% of the sample is taken by the ten largest. The time point label, as the study defines it: baseline, week 1 (first vaccination visit). The treatment or condition label here, explained by the study, means: pre-vaccination baseline after standard-of-care therapy. Material: PBMCs, obtained from a glioma patient treated with radiotherapy, temozolomide or both. The receptors were sampled from a man aged 35-49 years with glioma. Some clones in this sample may be carry-over from other donors' samples.

V and J are TRBV4-1 and TRBJ1-4; no clear D gene. The CDR3 runs to 15 residues. Trimming cost V 0 bases and J 7 bases, with 12 bases left between them. From germline, CDR1 is MGHRA and CDR2 YSYEKL. In nucleotides, the CDR3 is TGCGCCAGCAGCCAAGAAACGGCGGGAAGTGAAAAACTGTTTTTT. This sequence encodes CASSQETAGSEKLFF.

This clone is a singleton in its sample. CDR3 protein: CAIKETENQPQHF. Here the CDR3 DNA reads TGTGCCATCAAAGAGACAGAGAATCAGCCCCAGCATTTT. This chain joins TRBV10-3 and TRBJ1-5, with a possible D match to TRBD1 (5 bases). Per germline, CDR1 ENHRY and CDR2 SYGVKD. Trimming shortened V by 7 bases and J by 4 bases, and 11 bases separated the two germline ends. The CDR3 runs 13 residues.

CDR3: CASSVGGGLQETQYF. The CDR3 DNA follows: TGTGCCAGCAGCGTAGGTGGGGGCCTCCAAGAGACCCAGTACTTC. This chain joins TRBV9 and TRBJ2-5; the D gene is possibly TRBD1 (6 bases). From germline, CDR1 is SGDLS and CDR2 YYNGEE. V lost 0 bases and J 1 base, leaving 10 bases between the germline ends. CDR3 length equals 15 residues.

This chain joins TRBV27 and TRBJ1-1, with a tentative D call TRBD1 (6 bases). CDR3 length: 13 amino acids. V was trimmed by 8 bases and J by 4 bases, leaving 14 bases between them. CDR1 and CDR2 from the germline V gene are MNHEY and SMNVEV (reference sequence). The CDR3 DNA sequence: TGTGCCAGCCACGACAGGTATGGCACTGAAGCTTTCTTT. Translating it yields CASHDRYGTEAFF.

The chain couples TRBV7-8 to TRBJ2-7, with 12 bases lining up with TRBD2. J lost 2 bases, V lost 5 bases, and 7 bases had no gene match. The germline gives CDR1 SGHVS, CDR2 FQNEAQ. This CDR3 is 16 amino acids long. The CDR3 protein is CASSVRLAGVTYEQYF. CDR3 coding DNA: TGTGCCAGCAGCGTCAGACTAGCGGGGGTGACCTACGAGCAGTACTTC.